This TCR beta chain was observed in a study of blood T cells in healthy people across ages. This clonotype was detected a few times. Next came a second PCR, run for roughly 6 to 11 cycles, which used a sample-barcoded 5' primer along with a J-beta primer mix. TCRdb re-called the 5' RACE reads with MiXCR, one entry per CDR3 protein. The table has 780,000 or so distinct CDR3 sequences, about 56% seen once. The junction had 6 bases not matched to a gene; V was cut back by 6 bases and J by 2 bases. This CDR3 contains 14 residues. Germline V gene sequence: CDR1 LNHNV, CDR2 YYDKDF (reference sequence). This clonotype was obtained from a man between 40 and 49 years old in good health. The sample consisted of blood. This rearrangement joins TRBV15 to TRBJ2-7, with 8 bases that match TRBD2. CDR3 DNA sequence: TGTGCCACCAGACGTAGCGGGGAAACCTACGAGCAGTACTTC. Amino acids: CATRRSGETYEQYF.